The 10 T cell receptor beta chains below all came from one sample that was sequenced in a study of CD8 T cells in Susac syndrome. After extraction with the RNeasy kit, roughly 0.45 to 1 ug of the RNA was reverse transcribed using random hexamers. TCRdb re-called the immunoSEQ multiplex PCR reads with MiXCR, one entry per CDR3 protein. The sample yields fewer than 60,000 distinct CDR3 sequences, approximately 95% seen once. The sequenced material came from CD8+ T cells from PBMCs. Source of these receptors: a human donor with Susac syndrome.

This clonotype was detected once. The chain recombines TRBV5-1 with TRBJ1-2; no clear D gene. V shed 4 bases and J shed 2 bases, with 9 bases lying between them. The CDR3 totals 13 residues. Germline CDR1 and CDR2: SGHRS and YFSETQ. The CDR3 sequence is CASSPEPNYGYTF. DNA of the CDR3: TGCGCCAGCAGCCCGGAGCCCAACTATGGCTACACCTTC.

The CDR3 here is CAWSPDRRTEAFF. In DNA form, the CDR3 reads TGTGCCTGGAGCCCGGACAGGCGCACTGAAGCTTTCTTT. V and J are TRBV30 and TRBJ1-1, with 7 bases that match TRBD1. V was pared by 3 bases and J by 4 bases, with 5 bases of the junction left unmatched. CDR3 length: 13 amino acids. CDR1 is GTSNPN, CDR2 SVGIG, per germline (reference sequence).

CDR3 amino acids: CASSPPRGGYQETQYF. The CDR3 bases are TGCGCCAGCAGCCCTCCGCGCGGGGGGTACCAAGAGACCCAGTACTTC. The V and J genes are TRBV4-1 and TRBJ2-5, with TRBD2 matching 8 bases. The CDR3 is made up of 16 amino acids. V shed 4 bases and J 0 bases; nucleotides not matched to a gene: 7. Germline CDR1 and CDR2: MGHRA and YSYEKL.

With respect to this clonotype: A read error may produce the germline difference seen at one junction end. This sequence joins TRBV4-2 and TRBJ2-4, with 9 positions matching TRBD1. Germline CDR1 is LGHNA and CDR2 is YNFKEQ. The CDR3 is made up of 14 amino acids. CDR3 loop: CASSPLSGTGFRNF. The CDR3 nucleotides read TGTGCCAGCAGCCCCCTTTCCGGGACAGGGTTTCGTAACTTC.

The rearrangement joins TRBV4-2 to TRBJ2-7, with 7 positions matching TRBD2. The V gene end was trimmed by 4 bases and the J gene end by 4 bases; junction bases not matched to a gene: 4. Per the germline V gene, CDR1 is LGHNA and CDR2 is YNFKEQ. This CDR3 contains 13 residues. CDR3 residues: CASSPAGPYEQYF. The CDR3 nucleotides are TGTGCCAGCAGCCCAGCGGGGCCGTACGAGCAGTACTTC.

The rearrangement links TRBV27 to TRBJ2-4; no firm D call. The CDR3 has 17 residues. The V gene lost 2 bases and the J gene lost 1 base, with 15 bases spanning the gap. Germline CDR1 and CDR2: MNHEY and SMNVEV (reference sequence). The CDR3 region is CASSLGPPFLAKNIQYF. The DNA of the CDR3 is TGTGCCAGCAGTTTAGGCCCCCCATTCCTTGCCAAAAACATTCAGTACTTC.

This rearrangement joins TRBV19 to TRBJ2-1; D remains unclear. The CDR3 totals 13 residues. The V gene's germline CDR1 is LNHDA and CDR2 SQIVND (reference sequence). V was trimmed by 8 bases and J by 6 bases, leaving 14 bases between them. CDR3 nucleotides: TGTGCCAGTGCCTGGACGGTGGGCAATGAGCAGTTCTTC. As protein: CASAWTVGNEQFF.

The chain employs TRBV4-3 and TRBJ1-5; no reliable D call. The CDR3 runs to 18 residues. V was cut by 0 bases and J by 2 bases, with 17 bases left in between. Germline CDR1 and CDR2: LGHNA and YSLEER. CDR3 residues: CASSQDRAHLRGNQPQHF. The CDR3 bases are TGCGCCAGCAGCCAAGATCGCGCCCACCTAAGGGGCAATCAGCCCCAGCATTTT.

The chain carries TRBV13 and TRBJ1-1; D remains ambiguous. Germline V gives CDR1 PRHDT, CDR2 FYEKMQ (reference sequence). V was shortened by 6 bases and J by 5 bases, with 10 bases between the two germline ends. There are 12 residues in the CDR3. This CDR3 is CASSSPVTEAFF. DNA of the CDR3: TGTGCCAGCAGTTCACCGGTTACTGAAGCTTTCTTT.

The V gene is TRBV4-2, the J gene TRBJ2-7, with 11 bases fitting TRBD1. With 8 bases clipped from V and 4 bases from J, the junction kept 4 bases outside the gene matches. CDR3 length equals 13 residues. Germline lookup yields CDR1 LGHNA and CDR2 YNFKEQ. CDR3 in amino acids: CASGQGAPYEQYF. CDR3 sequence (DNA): TGTGCCAGCGGACAGGGGGCGCCTTACGAGCAGTACTTC.